The clone carrying this T cell receptor (beta chain) was observed a few times. What it binds is unknown. Sequencing ends 3 residues short of the CDR3 end; the germline J gene provides the rest. Heparinized whole blood, about 4.5 to 9 ml, came from each donor. Method: immunoSEQ multiplex PCR; TCRdb's copy keeps in-frame clones and lacks some. The sample lists over 30,000 clones, none appearing once, the ten largest making up 6% to 6.5%. These data come from a study of T cell clonality in common variable immunodeficiency. Findings of the study overall: Fewer TCRbeta clones were shared among CVID subjects than controls. Fewer deletions and N-nucleotide insertions were reportedly seen in common variable immunodeficiency TCR beta sequences.

The CDR3 is 16 residues long. V shed 7 bases, J shed 5 bases, and the junction held 10 bases outside the gene matches. CDR1 and CDR2 (germline): LNHDA, SQIVND (reference sequence). This rearrangement joins TRBV19 to TRBJ1-5; the match to TRBD1 covers 11 bases. Sequencing input: peripheral blood mononuclear cells. The clonotype originates from a human donor with common variable immunodeficiency. CDR3 DNA (partial): TGTGCCAGTACCCGATACGGACAGGGGGCTGATCAGCCC. Encoded protein: CASTRYGQGADQP. The entire CDR3 protein is CASTRYGQGADQPQHF.